The rows below give T cell receptor beta chains drawn from one sample of a study of cytomegalovirus exposure and HLA in healthy donors. The table came from immunoSEQ multiplex PCR; TCRdb's copy has only in-frame clones and leaves some out. The sample records under 250,000 clones, 82% being singletons. The material sequenced was PBMCs. These receptors all come from a man between 40 and 49 years old in good health and CMV-seropositive. Each CDR3 is given with its conserved first and last residue. The order of the fields is J gene, V gene, clone size, D gene, CDR3 protein, CDR3 DNA. A D gene is named only where the DNA matches it firmly. Not all rows give a size; the values are once, few, many and, for expanded clones, a class.

>TRBJ2-2|TRBV7-9|-|TRBD1
CASSLLQGAVGELFF
TGTGCCAGCAGCTTGTTGCAGGGGGCGGTCGGGGAGCTGTTTTTT
>TRBJ1-1|TRBV5-1|-|-
CASSPDRPQNTEAFF
TGCGCCAGCAGTCCCGACAGGCCACAGAACACTGAAGCTTTCTTT
>TRBJ2-4|TRBV5-1|-|-
CASSLGPGDIQYF
TGCGCCAGCAGCTTGGGTCCGGGAGACATTCAGTACTTC
>TRBJ1-5|TRBV27|-|-
CASSYGGRGNQPQHF
TGTGCCAGCAGTTATGGGGGCCGGGGCAATCAGCCCCAGCATTTT
>TRBJ2-1|TRBV25-1|-|-
CASSDNAQVWEQFF
TGTGCCAGCAGTGACAACGCCCAGGTTTGGGAGCAGTTCTTC
>TRBJ1-1|TRBV4-1|-|-
CASSLSPSPGGNTEAFF
TGCGCCAGCAGCCTATCTCCTAGCCCTGGCGGGAACACTGAAGCTTTCTTT
>TRBJ1-1|TRBV18|-|TRBD1
CASSPWGQGWKDTEAFF
TGTGCCAGCTCACCATGGGGACAGGGTTGGAAGGACACTGAAGCTTTCTTT
>TRBJ1-5|TRBV6-6|-|-
CASIPPGGNQPQHF
TGTGCCAGCATCCCCCCGGGGGGCAATCAGCCCCAGCATTTT
>TRBJ1-5|TRBV5-5|-|-
CASSLEPGKQPQHF
TGTGCCAGCAGCTTGGAACCAGGGAAGCAGCCCCAGCATTTT
>TRBJ2-2|TRBV7-9|-|TRBD1
CSSTPLQGIFAGELFF
TGTTCCAGCACCCCCCTACAGGGGATATTTGCCGGGGAGCTGTTTTTT
>TRBJ2-1|TRBV5-1|-|TRBD1
CASSPGTGDYNEQFF
TGCGCCAGCAGCCCCGGGACAGGTGACTACAATGAGCAGTTCTTC
>TRBJ2-7|TRBV25-1|-|-
CASSDSPSYEQYF
TGTGCCAGCAGTGACAGTCCCTCCTACGAGCAGTACTTC
>TRBJ1-2|TRBV18|-|TRBD1
CASSHSTPGTGEEGYTF
TGTGCCAGCTCACACAGTACACCCGGGACAGGGGAAGAAGGCTACACCTTC
>TRBJ2-3|TRBV7-3|-|TRBD2
CASSPEGLAGGLTQYF
TGTGCCAGCAGCCCCGAGGGCCTAGCGGGAGGGCTTACGCAGTATTTT
>TRBJ2-1|TRBV19|few|-
CASSIASRIFF
TGTGCCAGTAGTATCGCCTCGCGGATCTTCTTC
>TRBJ2-5|TRBV9|-|TRBD1
CASSSPWGAGGGGETQYF
TGTGCCAGCAGCTCCCCCTGGGGGGCAGGGGGCGGTGGAGAGACCCAGTACTTC
>TRBJ2-5|TRBV5-1|-|-
CASSGPGSGLQETQYF
TGCGCCAGCAGCGGCCCGGGTAGCGGACTGCAAGAGACCCAGTACTTC
>TRBJ2-5|TRBV30|-|-
CAWFSSGAGTQYF
TGTGCCTGGTTCTCGTCTGGGGCCGGGACCCAGTACTTC
>TRBJ1-3|TRBV18|-|TRBD1
CASSPTGPGNTIYF
TGTGCCAGCTCACCGACAGGGCCTGGAAACACCATATATTTT
>TRBJ2-7|TRBV19|few|-
CASSMGQGYEQYF
TGTGCCAGTAGTATGGGCCAGGGCTACGAGCAGTACTTC
>TRBJ2-7|TRBV27|-|-
CASSPGGSSYERYF
TGTGCCAGCAGTCCAGGGGGGAGCTCCTACGAGCGGTACTTC
>TRBJ2-3|TRBV30|-|-
CAWSSRGASDTQYF
TGTGCCTGGAGTTCGCGGGGAGCCTCAGATACGCAGTATTTT
>TRBJ2-5|TRBV5-1|-|-
CASSTLGGAGETQYF
TGTGCCAGCAGCACCCTGGGGGGGGCAGGGGAGACCCAGTACTTC
>TRBJ1-1|TRBV5-1|-|-
CASSSEGNTEAFF
TGCGCCAGCAGCTCAGAGGGCAACACTGAAGCTTTCTTT
>TRBJ2-6|TRBV6-5|-|-
CASSGGTGANVLTF
TGTGCCAGCAGTGGGGGGACTGGGGCCAACGTCCTGACTTTC
>TRBJ2-1|TRBV7-9|-|-
CASSLALVAYNEQFF
TGTGCCAGCAGCTTAGCCCTAGTGGCTTACAATGAGCAGTTCTTC
>TRBJ1-1|TRBV9|-|-
CASSVVGEGTEAFF
TGTGCCAGCAGCGTAGTAGGGGAGGGCACTGAAGCTTTCTTT
>TRBJ2-3|TRBV18|-|TRBD2
CASSHTSGSLDTQYF
TGTGCCAGCTCACATACTAGCGGGAGTCTAGATACGCAGTATTTT
>TRBJ2-1|TRBV7-3|once|-
CASSLADSSYNEQFF
TGTGCCAGCAGCTTAGCGGATAGCTCCTACAATGAGCAGTTCTTC
>TRBJ1-1|TRBV19|-|TRBD1
CASSPRGSNTEAFF
TGTGCCAGTAGTCCCAGGGGGTCCAACACTGAAGCTTTCTTT
>TRBJ2-5|TRBV9|-|TRBD2
CASSLRGGGETQYF
TGTGCCAGCAGCCTTCGGGGGGGCGGGGAGACCCAGTACTTC
>TRBJ1-4|TRBV7-8|-|-
CASSLSVAGDDEKLFF
TGTGCCAGCAGTCTCTCAGTTGCGGGGGACGATGAAAAACTGTTTTTT
>TRBJ2-3|TRBV2|-|TRBD2
CASSEALRGVDTQYF
TGTGCCAGCAGTGAAGCGCTTCGGGGGGTGGATACGCAGTATTTT
>TRBJ1-2|TRBV19|-|TRBD1
CASGITGTGTGYGYTF
TGTGCCAGTGGAATTACAGGGACAGGGACGGGCTATGGCTACACCTTC
>TRBJ2-7|TRBV19|once|-
CASQSTGQVYEQYF
TGTGCCTCCCAAAGTACGGGACAAGTCTACGAGCAGTACTTC
>TRBJ1-4|TRBV30|few|TRBD1
CAWSPDDRGKLFF
TGTGCCTGGAGTCCCGATGACAGGGGGAAACTGTTTTTT
>TRBJ2-3|TRBV9|-|-
CASSVGVTDTQYF
TGTGCCAGCAGCGTAGGAGTCACAGATACGCAGTATTTT